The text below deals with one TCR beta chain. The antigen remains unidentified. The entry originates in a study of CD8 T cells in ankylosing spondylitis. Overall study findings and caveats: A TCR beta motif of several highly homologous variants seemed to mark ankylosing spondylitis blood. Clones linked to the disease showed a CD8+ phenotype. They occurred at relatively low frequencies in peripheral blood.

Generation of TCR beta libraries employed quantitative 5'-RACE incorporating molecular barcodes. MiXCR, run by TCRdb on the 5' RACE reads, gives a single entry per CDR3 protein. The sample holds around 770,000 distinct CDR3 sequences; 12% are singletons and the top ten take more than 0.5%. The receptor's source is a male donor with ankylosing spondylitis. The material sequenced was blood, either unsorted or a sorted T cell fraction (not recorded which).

The CDR3 protein is CATSPTIQYF. The CDR3 DNA is TGTGCCACCTCCCCGACTATTCAGTACTTC. This rearrangement joins TRBV27 to TRBJ2-5; D might be TRBD2 (5 bases). The germline V and J ends were trimmed by 10 bases and 11 bases, with 14 bases remaining between them. The CDR3 covers 10 residues. CDR1 is MNHEY and CDR2 is SMNVEV in the germline V gene (reference sequence).